One sample yielded the 14 T cell receptor beta chains listed below, sequenced in a study of shared clonotypes between healthy human individuals. Terminally differentiated effector memory CD45RA+ cells were left out of the naive CD8 fraction, which was CD45RO-negative and positively selected for CCR7. TCRdb's table, derived via immunoSEQ multiplex PCR, lists solely in-frame clones and lacks some. Of roughly 2.1 million clones listed, roughly 91% are singletons. Sequencing input: naive CD8+ T cells from PBMCs. These receptors all stem from a man between 18 and 35 years old in good health. Some clones in this sample may be carry-over from other donors' samples.

The chain joins TRBV30 to TRBJ1-2; the match to TRBD1 covers 8 bases. The V gene end was trimmed by 5 bases and the J gene end by 13 bases; junction bases not matched to a gene: 6. Germline V lookup: CDR1 GTSNPN, CDR2 SVGIG (reference sequence). This CDR3 has 10 residues. CDR3 sequence (DNA): TGTGCCTGGGGTATCGGACAGGGCACCTTC. Translation: CAWGIGQGTF.

J is TRBJ1-2 and V is TRBV19; 10 nucleotides align to TRBD1. This CDR3 is built from 15 residues. Germline CDR1 LNHDA, CDR2 SQIVND (reference sequence). Trimming took 1 base from V and 7 from J; bases not matched to a gene: 6. CDR3 in amino acids: CASSIATGGFGGYTF. In DNA, the CDR3 is TGTGCCAGTAGTATAGCGACAGGGGGCTTCGGTGGCTACACCTTC.

The V call is TRBV27, the J call TRBJ2-7, with 7 bases fitting TRBD2. This CDR3 has 14 residues. Germline assignment: CDR1 MNHEY and CDR2 SMNVEV (reference sequence). V shed 6 bases and J 6 bases; nucleotides not matched to a gene: 11. The CDR3 DNA sequence: TGTGCCAGCAGCTTCATGGGAGGGCCCTCCGAGCAGTACTTC. Its translation: CASSFMGGPSEQYF.

V usage is TRBV5-6 and J usage is TRBJ1-2; D ambiguous. CDR3 length: 14 amino acids. The V gene's germline CDR1 is SGHDT and CDR2 YYEEEE. V was trimmed by 2 bases and J by 4 bases, leaving 12 bases between them. CDR3 sequence reads: CASSFAPGAYGYTF. CDR3 sequence (DNA): TGTGCCAGCAGCTTTGCCCCGGGAGCCTATGGCTACACCTTC.

The chain combines TRBV30 with TRBJ1-1; D remains unclear. The V gene lost 1 base and the J gene lost 11 bases, with 14 bases spanning the gap. Germline V gene lookup returns CDR1 GTSNPN and CDR2 SVGIG (reference sequence). The CDR3 consists of 12 residues. The CDR3 sequence: CAWSGLRAWAFF. The DNA for the CDR3 is TGTGCCTGGAGTGGATTGAGGGCTTGGGCTTTCTTT. The entire variable domain, with the rest obtained from reference TRBV30 and TRBJ1-1, is as follows: SQTIHQWPATLVQPVGSPLSLECTVEGTSNPNLYWYRQAAGRGLQLLFYSVGIGQISSEVPQNLSASRPQDRQFILSSKKLLLSDSGFYLCAWSGLRAWAFFGQGTRLTVV.

The chain couples TRBV9 to TRBJ1-2; 12 bases map to TRBD1. CDR3 length: 19 residues. In germline, CDR1 is SGDLS, CDR2 YYNGEE. V was clipped by 4 bases and J by 4 bases; unmatched bases: 17. This CDR3 reads CASSITSGTGGAESYGYTF. In DNA, the CDR3 is TGTGCCAGCAGCATAACATCGGGGACAGGGGGCGCAGAGAGCTATGGCTACACCTTC.

This clone occurred once. The V call is TRBV6-5, the J call TRBJ2-7; 9 bases agree with TRBD1. V trimming: 5 bases; J trimming: 2 bases; junction bases outside the gene matches: 4. The CDR3 runs 14 residues. CDR1 is MNHEY and CDR2 is SVGAGI in the germline V gene. In DNA form, the CDR3 reads TGTGCCAGCAGTGAACGACAGGGGGCCTACGAGCAGTACTTC. Its protein is CASSERQGAYEQYF.

This clone was detected only once. The chain recombines TRBV7-9 with TRBJ1-6; perhaps TRBD1 as D (5 bases). The CDR3 runs to 16 residues. V was trimmed by 4 bases and J by 14 bases, leaving 24 bases between them. Germline CDR1 is SEHNR and CDR2 is FQNEAQ (reference sequence). In DNA form, the CDR3 reads TGTGCCAGCAGCTGGGGGGACCGGGAGGGCCCATTGGCCCTCCACTTT. Amino acids: CASSWGDREGPLALHF. The entire variable domain, with the rest obtained from reference TRBV7-9 and TRBJ1-6, is as follows: DTGVSQNPRHKITKRGQNVTFRCDPISEHNRLYWYRQTLGQGPEFLTYFQNEAQLEKSRLLSDRFSAERPKGSFSTLEIQRTEQGDSAMYLCASSWGDREGPLALHFGNGTRLTVT.

The chain couples TRBV7-9 to TRBJ2-1, with D possibly matching TRBD2 (5 bases). Trimming stripped 5 bases from V and 8 bases from J, with 13 bases between. Germline V gene sequence: CDR1 SEHNR, CDR2 FQNEAQ (reference sequence). This CDR3 contains 13 residues. The CDR3 region is CASSPSYGDEQFF. As DNA, the CDR3 is TGTGCCAGCAGCCCATCTTACGGGGATGAGCAGTTCTTC.

The gene calls are TRBV4-1 and TRBJ1-4; 7 bases are shared with TRBD1. Per germline, CDR1 MGHRA and CDR2 YSYEKL. Trimming removed 5 bases from V and 0 bases from J; junction bases left unmatched: 9. The CDR3 is made up of 17 amino acids. The CDR3 protein is CASSFRTGGTTNEKLFF. The CDR3 nucleotides are TGCGCCAGCAGCTTCCGGACAGGCGGAACAACTAATGAAAAACTGTTTTTT.

The V gene is TRBV5-6, the J gene TRBJ2-7, with 11 bases identical to TRBD2. This CDR3 spans 15 amino acids. The germline CDR1 and CDR2 sequences are SGHDT and YYEEEE. After removal of 4 bases from V and 4 bases from J, the junction contained 7 bases not matched to a gene. Here the CDR3 DNA reads TGTGCCAGCAGCGGGGGGACTAGCGGAGGGTACGAGCAGTACTTC. It is translated as CASSGGTSGGYEQYF.

J is TRBJ1-2 and V is TRBV6-5, with unresolved D. Germline CDR1 and CDR2: MNHEY and SVGAGI. This CDR3 region has 11 residues. V was clipped by 6 bases and J by 3 bases, with 5 bases between them. This CDR3 reads CASRSYYGYTF. Written as DNA, the CDR3 is TGTGCCAGCAGGTCATACTATGGCTACACCTTC.

The gene calls are TRBV19 and TRBJ2-5, with a possible D match to TRBD2 (5 bases). The CDR3 has 13 residues. Germline V CDR1 and CDR2: LNHDA, SQIVND (reference sequence). V was trimmed by 5 bases and J by 5 bases, leaving 12 bases between them. CDR3 bases: TGTGCCAGTAGTTGGCCGGGCGGGGAGACCCAGTACTTC. Its protein product is CASSWPGGETQYF.

Concerning this clone itself: The sample has other DNA sequences that encode this CDR3 too. J is TRBJ2-7 and V is TRBV7-9; D is unresolved. The V and J ends lost 0 bases and 3 bases respectively, with 9 bases between them. The CDR3 runs 14 residues. CDR1 SEHNR and CDR2 FQNEAQ come from the germline V gene (reference sequence). The chain's CDR3 is CASSLALLDYEQYF. The CDR3, as DNA: TGTGCCAGCAGCTTAGCGCTACTGGACTACGAGCAGTACTTC.